A selection of T cell receptor beta chains follows, all from one sample in a study of blood T cell repertoires in COVID-19. Libraries were prepared by immunoSEQ multiplex PCR; TCRdb keeps only in-frame clonotypes and omits some of them. This sample carries about 150,000 clones, 75% to 90% of them seen once, and the ten largest clones take around 3%. The sample consisted of peripheral blood. The source of these receptors is a man between 60 and 75 years old with active or convalescent COVID-19. Both conserved end residues are part of each CDR3. Fields, in order: J gene, V gene, CDR3 protein.

TRBJ2-5 TRBV29-1 CHRSSTFQETQYF
TRBJ2-3 TRBV7-9 CASRSPGTGGTDTQYF
TRBJ2-3 TRBV7-2 CASSLLSGLITDTQYF
TRBJ2-7 TRBV7-9 CASSPSGPRRNEQYF
TRBJ2-3 TRBV20-1 CSASPTSGGRGDTQYF
TRBJ1-2 TRBV30 CAWKYDRGGYTF
TRBJ2-7 TRBV13 CASSLVQVGYEQYF
TRBJ1-3 TRBV18 CASFKGGPLNSGNTIYF
TRBJ1-1 TRBV10-3 CAIRKQSVGTEAFF
TRBJ2-1 TRBV19 CASSARDRGLDEQFF
TRBJ1-2 TRBV11-2 CASSLTGSDYTF
TRBJ2-7 TRBV19 CASSPSRDRGPFEQYF
TRBJ2-2 TRBV24-1 CATSDFWNGLAGEGGELFF
TRBJ2-1 TRBV19 CASSIGSLDEQFF
TRBJ2-3 TRBV6-1 CASSEGGGLAREATDTQYF
TRBJ1-5 TRBV19 CASAGTGSNQPQHF
TRBJ1-1 TRBV6-2/TRBV6-3 CASSWGQGVGEAFF
TRBJ2-2 TRBV7-2 CASSLATTSAGELFF
TRBJ2-7 TRBV19 CASWDRVGEQYF
TRBJ2-3 TRBV6-6 CASSYPAGEVDTQYF
TRBJ1-1 TRBV6-2/TRBV6-3 CASSYSRGGNTEAFF
TRBJ2-7 TRBV18 CASSPLGGTSYEQYF
TRBJ2-3 TRBV12-5 CASGLLHWTPTTDTQYF
TRBJ1-2 TRBV5-4 CASSPGQGEFGYTF
TRBJ2-5 TRBV6-2/TRBV6-3 CASSDGLPQETQYF
TRBJ2-3 TRBV6-2/TRBV6-3 CASSYEGGRATDTQYF
TRBJ2-1 TRBV5-8 CASSFALAGGNNEQFF
TRBJ1-6 TRBV6-6 CASTDGAGGPNSPLHF
TRBJ2-2 TRBV7-2 CASSSGLADTGELFF
TRBJ2-1 TRBV29-1 CSVEDLSLAGRGEQFF
TRBJ1-5 TRBV7-6 CASSLHLDQPQHF
TRBJ2-5 TRBV5-5 CASSLHGQVNQETQYF
TRBJ2-3 TRBV5-6 CASNLLAGTGVADTQYF
TRBJ2-1 TRBV7-2 CASSLGLNEQFF
TRBJ2-3 TRBV19 CASTKFSGGVFTDTQYF
TRBJ2-3 TRBV7-8 CASSFTTGGTGTDTQYF
TRBJ2-3 TRBV7-2 CASSLGGSGGDTQYF
TRBJ2-7 TRBV29-1 CSVQGPDEQYF
TRBJ1-2 TRBV3-1/TRBV3-2 CASSQVLGLLLNYGYTF
TRBJ2-7 TRBV29-1 CSAGGEEQYF
TRBJ2-1 TRBV3-1/TRBV3-2 CASSQGTGSNEQFF
TRBJ1-2 TRBV3-1/TRBV3-2 CASSRINYGYTF
TRBJ1-1 TRBV28 CASSWTAEAFF